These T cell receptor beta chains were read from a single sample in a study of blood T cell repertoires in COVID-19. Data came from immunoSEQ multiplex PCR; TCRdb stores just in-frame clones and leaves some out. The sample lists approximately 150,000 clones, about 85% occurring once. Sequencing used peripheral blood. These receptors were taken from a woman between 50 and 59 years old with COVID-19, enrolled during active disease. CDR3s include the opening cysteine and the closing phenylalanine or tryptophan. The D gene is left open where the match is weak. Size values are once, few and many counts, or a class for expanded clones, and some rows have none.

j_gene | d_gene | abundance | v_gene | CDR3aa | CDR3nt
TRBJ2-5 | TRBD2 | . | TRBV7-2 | CASRPASGGTQYF | TGTGCCAGCAGACCAGCTAGCGGCGGGACCCAGTACTTC
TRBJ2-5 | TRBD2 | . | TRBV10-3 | CAIKASGGAGQETQYF | TGTGCCATCAAAGCTAGCGGGGGGGCCGGGCAAGAGACCCAGTACTTC
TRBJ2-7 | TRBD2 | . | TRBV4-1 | CASSQVSSGGTYEQYF | TGCGCCAGCAGCCAAGTTTCTAGCGGGGGCACCTACGAGCAGTACTTC
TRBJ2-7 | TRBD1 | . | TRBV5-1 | CASSPGQSFNEQYF | TGCGCCAGCAGCCCGGGACAGTCATTTAACGAGCAGTACTTC
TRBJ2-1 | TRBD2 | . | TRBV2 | CASSERLAGPYNEQFF | TGTGCCAGCAGTGAAAGACTAGCGGGTCCCTACAATGAGCAGTTCTTC
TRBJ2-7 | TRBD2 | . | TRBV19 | CASSLTGTSSYEQYF | TGTGCCAGTAGTCTTACCGGGACTAGCTCCTACGAGCAGTACTTC
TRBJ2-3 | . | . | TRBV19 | CASTPRTASTDTQYF | TGTGCCAGTACCCCCCGGACAGCTAGCACAGATACGCAGTATTTT
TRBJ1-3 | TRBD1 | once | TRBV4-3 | CASSQARGNGNTIYF | TGCGCCAGCAGCCAAGCCAGGGGGAATGGAAACACCATATATTTT
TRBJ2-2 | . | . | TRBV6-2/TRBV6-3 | CASSYSAGVPGELFF | TGTGCCAGCAGTTACTCTGCCGGTGTGCCCGGGGAGCTGTTTTTT
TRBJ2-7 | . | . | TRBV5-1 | CASSLAPSTSEQYF | TGCGCCAGCAGCTTGGCTCCATCCACATCCGAGCAGTACTTC
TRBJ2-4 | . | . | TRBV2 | CASSEGSQGGIQYF | TGTGCCAGCAGTGAAGGGTCCCAGGGCGGCATTCAGTACTTC
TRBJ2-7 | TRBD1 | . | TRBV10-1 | CASTSGTGFREQYF | TGCGCCAGCACCTCCGGGACAGGGTTCCGCGAGCAGTACTTC
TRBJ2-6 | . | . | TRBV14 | CASEPGHLGPGANVLTF | TGTGCCAGCGAACCGGGACACTTGGGACCTGGGGCCAACGTCCTGACTTTC
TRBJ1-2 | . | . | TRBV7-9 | CASSLEPVF | TGTGCCAGCAGCTTAGAGCCGGTCTTC
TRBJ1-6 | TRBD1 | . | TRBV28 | CASSSNRDRPNSPLHF | TGTGCCAGCAGTTCCAACCGGGACAGACCGAATTCACCCCTCCACTTT
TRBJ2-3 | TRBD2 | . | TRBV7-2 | CASSIGLAGGQGDTQYF | TGTGCCAGCAGCATCGGACTAGCGGGGGGGCAGGGAGATACGCAGTATTTT
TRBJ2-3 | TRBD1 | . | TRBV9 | CASSVFPGQGAPDTQYF | TGTGCCAGCAGCGTCTTCCCGGGACAGGGGGCCCCAGATACGCAGTATTTT
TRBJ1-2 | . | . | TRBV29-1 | CSVGWQGNDYGYTF | TGCAGCGTTGGTTGGCAGGGAAATGACTATGGCTACACCTTC
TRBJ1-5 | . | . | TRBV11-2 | CASSFGGDQPQHF | TGTGCCAGCAGCTTCGGGGGAGATCAGCCCCAGCATTTT
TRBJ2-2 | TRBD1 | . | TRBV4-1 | CASSPEMDRARAGELFF | TGCGCCAGCAGCCCCGAGATGGACAGGGCTAGAGCCGGGGAGCTGTTTTTT
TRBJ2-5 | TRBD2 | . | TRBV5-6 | CASSLKGLEETQYF | TGTGCCAGCAGCTTAAAGGGACTAGAAGAGACCCAGTACTTC
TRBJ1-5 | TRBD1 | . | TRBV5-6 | CASSLGQGVNQPQHF | TGTGCCAGCAGCTTGGGACAGGGAGTCAATCAGCCCCAGCATTTT
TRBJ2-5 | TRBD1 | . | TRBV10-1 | CASSGGTGGRETQYF | TGCGCCAGCAGTGGGGGGACAGGGGGAAGGGAGACCCAGTACTTC
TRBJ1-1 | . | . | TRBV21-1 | CASSKGGEASEAFF | TGTGCCAGCAGCAAAGGAGGGGAGGCATCTGAAGCTTTCTTT
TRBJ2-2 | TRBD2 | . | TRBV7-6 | CASSSGLAGGLVTGELFF | TGTGCCAGCAGCTCCGGACTAGCGGGGGGGCTTGTTACCGGGGAGCTGTTTTTT
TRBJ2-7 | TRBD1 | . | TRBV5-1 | CASSPGGSSYEQYF | TGCGCCAGCAGCCCAGGGGGTTCCTCCTACGAGCAGTACTTC
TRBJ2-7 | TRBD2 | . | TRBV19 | CASSNLAGGSYEQYF | TGTGCCAGTAGTAATCTAGCGGGGGGGTCCTACGAGCAGTACTTC
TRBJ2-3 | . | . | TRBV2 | CASSPVGSKDTQYF | TGTGCCAGCAGTCCCGTCGGTAGCAAAGATACGCAGTATTTT